This T cell receptor beta chain appears in the sequencing data of a study of immune heterogeneity within non-small cell lung tumors. Study-level results: Largely, high-frequency T-cell receptor beta clonotypes differed from one individual patient to another.

The starting template was genomic DNA from bulk tumor, roughly 650 ng per sample. Several biopsies per primary tumor were taken during surgery, spaced as far apart as possible. Patients went through curative surgery, and their non-small cell lung cancer was untreated and newly diagnosed. Trimming shortened V by 9 bases and J by 6 bases, and 5 bases separated the two germline ends. The CDR3 is 10 amino acids. CDR1 and CDR2 from the germline V gene are KGHDR and SFDVKD. With regard to this clonotype: Its antigen is not identified.

Multiplex PCR relied on 32 V and 13 J primers to amplify TCR beta CDR3. MiXCR, run by TCRdb on the multiplex PCR reads, gives a single entry per CDR3 protein. The sample has roughly 13,000 distinct CDR3 sequences, roughly 22% seen once; the top ten hold 3.5% to 5.5%. The chain employs TRBV24-1 and TRBJ2-1; D call uncertain. Sequences were obtained from lung tumor tissue. The clonotype was recovered from a man aged 60-69 years with non-small cell lung cancer. DNA of the CDR3: TGTGCCACCTCGCGCAATGAGCAGTTCTTC. It translates to CATSRNEQFF.